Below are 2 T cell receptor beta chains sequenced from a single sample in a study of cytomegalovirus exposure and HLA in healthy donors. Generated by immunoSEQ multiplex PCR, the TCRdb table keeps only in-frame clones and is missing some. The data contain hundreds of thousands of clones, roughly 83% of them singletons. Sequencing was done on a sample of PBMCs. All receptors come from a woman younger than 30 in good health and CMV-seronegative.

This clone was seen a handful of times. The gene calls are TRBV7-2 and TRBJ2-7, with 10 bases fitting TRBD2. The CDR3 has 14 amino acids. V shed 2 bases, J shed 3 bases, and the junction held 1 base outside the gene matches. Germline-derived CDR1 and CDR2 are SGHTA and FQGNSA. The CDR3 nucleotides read TGTGCCAGCAGCTTAACTAGCGGGGTCTACGAGCAGTACTTC. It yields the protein CASSLTSGVYEQYF.

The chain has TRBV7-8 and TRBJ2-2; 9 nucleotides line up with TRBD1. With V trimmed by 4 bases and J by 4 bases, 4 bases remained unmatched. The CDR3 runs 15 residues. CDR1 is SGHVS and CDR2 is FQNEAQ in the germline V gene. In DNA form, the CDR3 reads TGTGCCAGCAGCTCGACAGGGGGTTTCACCGGGGAGCTGTTTTTT. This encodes CASSSTGGFTGELFF.